Described below is a single T cell receptor beta chain sequence and its context. There are a few counts of this clone. Its antigen is still unknown. No much larger clonotype is one base removed from it; base qualities were not supplied. The data originate from a study of beta chain features in type 1 diabetes (dated by TCRdb to the late 2010s). About the study as a whole: No differences in mean age, gender distribution, total cell number or subset yield were found between patients and healthy donors. A total of 107,917,701 sorted cells were examined across all samples, and a strong correlation was observed between cell number per subset and RNA yield. In the study, TCRB repertoires of sorted circulating CD4+ T cell subsets from recently diagnosed type 1 diabetes patients were compared with those of matched healthy donors. Regulatory and stem cell-like memory subsets were isolated from only 8 patients and roughly 8 healthy donors, whereas naive and central memory subsets came from all 30 or so donors.

The CDR3 has 17 amino acids, counting the end cysteine and phenylalanine. Solely the CDR3 DNA is kept, with 51 bases framed from the first base. CDR1 and CDR2 were assigned from the germline V gene (reference sequence) as LNHNV and YYDKDF. Germline trimming amounts to 0 bases on V and 5 bases on J, with 9 as the count of junction bases outside the gene matches. The entire amount of isolated RNA was reverse transcribed using the High Capacity cDNA Reverse Transcription Kit, so the sequenced TCRB transcripts were expressed ones. Deep immunoSEQ sequencing was applied to naive, central memory and regulatory T cell samples, giving an average of roughly 3.6 million total reads per sample. Sorted cells were lysed in RLT buffer, and RNA was extracted using DNase-treated RNeasy Micro or Mini kits according to cell number. Each cell subset was processed separately to prevent cross-contamination, with patient and healthy donor samples processed together. The immunoSEQ multiplex PCR was used to amplify TCRB sequences from cDNA, yielding 87-bp fragments that span the CDR3 region. The amplicons were sequenced using the Illumina HiSeq platform. Under the source paper's analysis protocol: Synthetic template baselines were used to correct PCR bias computationally, reads within Hamming distance 2 were collapsed, and singletons that could not be merged were discarded. Reads were aligned against IMGT so that V, D and J genes, CDR3 length and insertions or deletions at six rearrangement sites could be assigned. Within each subset, clonotype counts were normalized to sorted cell number, and only after that were true diversity and Gini coefficients computed with the tcR R package. Repertoire sharing was quantified using the overlap coefficient calculated on TCRB nucleotide sequences. Out-of-frame TCRB sequences from naive cells were analyzed as a proxy for the pre-selection repertoire. TCRdb stores this immuneACCESS table with in-frame sequences only. Part of the clones is absent; in the studies checked, under half of the shortfall reflects unresolved V genes, and no reason is known for the rest. V, J and clone size were drawn from that table, and D and trimming were deduced from the DNA. The sample table records roughly 220,000 clones; approximately 16% of these occur just once. The top ten clonotypes cover approximately 0.086% of the sample.

Overall results and qualifications from the work: Because small numbers of individuals were included in the HLA sub-analyses, any influence of HLA type on TCRB rearrangement was left unresolved. At VDJ recombination sites, patients with type 1 diabetes made fewer insertions and deleted more nucleotides, a pattern implying thymic rearrangement abnormalities. PCR may preferentially amplify shorter templates, but because patient and control samples were amplified and corrected together, any resulting skew would affect both groups equally. A moderate but significant shortening of TCRB CDR3 length was observed in type 1 diabetes patients in all four CD4+ subsets. The naive, central memory and regulatory TCRB repertoires appeared to resemble one another more closely among patients than among healthy donors. Because cDNA was sequenced instead of genomic DNA, highly expressing activated cells could be over-represented, though the groups showed no difference in activation or CD3 levels.

Each donor gave one peripheral blood draw, averaging about 100 mL, which was collected into heparinised tubes. Using a panel that included CD45RO, CCR7, CD25, CD127, CD95 and CD27, naive, central memory, regulatory and stem cell-like memory CD4+ T cells were sorted on a BD FACSAria II. A purity above 95% was achieved for all sorted populations. PBMCs were isolated right away by Lymphoprep density gradient centrifugation and were stained directly, without culture. Samples were stained and sorted in pairs, with one healthy donor and one patient per experiment, so that batch effects were minimized. This receptor was obtained from a man younger than 40 with type 1 diabetes. Here the chain combines TRBV15 and TRBJ1-5, with 8 bases matching TRBD1. Sequenced input: naive CD4+ T cells from blood. In the paper's terms, the cell subset or site label means: true naive CD4+ T cells. Here the CDR3 is given as CATSRDRETGEDQPQHF. The DNA sequence is TGTGCCACCAGCAGAGATCGAGAGACAGGGGAGGATCAGCCCCAGCATTTT.